These T cell receptor beta chains were read from a single sample in a study of T cell responses to AZD1222 COVID-19 vaccine. The data were produced by immunoSEQ multiplex PCR, yet TCRdb's version contains in-frame clones alone and is incomplete. The table includes some 250,000 clones, approximately 94% detected once. The source was peripheral blood, collected 28 days after the second AZD1222 dose. These receptors all stem from an adult who received the AZD1222 COVID-19 vaccine. Each CDR3 is given with its conserved first and last residue. A D gene is named only where the DNA matches it firmly. Where a row states a size, it is once, few, many or the class of an expanded clone; other rows omit it.

v_call: TRBV28; clone_size: NA; d_call: NA; j_call: TRBJ1-2; cdr3_aa: CASSLRRGPEHYGYTF; cdr3_nt: TGTGCCAGCAGTTTACGGCGGGGACCCGAACACTATGGCTACACCTTC
v_call: TRBV5-5; clone_size: NA; d_call: NA; j_call: TRBJ1-5; cdr3_aa: CASSLWPRRNQPQHF; cdr3_nt: TGTGCCAGCAGCTTGTGGCCGAGAAGAAATCAGCCCCAGCATTTT
v_call: TRBV2; clone_size: NA; d_call: NA; j_call: TRBJ1-5; cdr3_aa: CASTRRGGNQPQHF; cdr3_nt: TGTGCCAGCACCCGCCGGGGGGGCAATCAGCCCCAGCATTTT
v_call: TRBV25-1; clone_size: once; d_call: NA; j_call: TRBJ1-2; cdr3_aa: CASIPDSLYYGYTF; cdr3_nt: TGTGCCAGCATTCCAGACAGTCTCTACTATGGCTACACCTTC
v_call: TRBV2; clone_size: once; d_call: NA; j_call: TRBJ1-2; cdr3_aa: CASIGRLYGYTF; cdr3_nt: TGTGCCAGCATCGGGCGCCTCTATGGCTACACCTTC
v_call: TRBV19; clone_size: NA; d_call: NA; j_call: TRBJ2-3; cdr3_aa: CASKADLSTDTQYF; cdr3_nt: TGTGCCAGTAAAGCGGACCTAAGCACAGATACGCAGTATTTT
v_call: TRBV27; clone_size: NA; d_call: NA; j_call: TRBJ1-2; cdr3_aa: CASAHHAVRESGYTF; cdr3_nt: TGTGCCAGCGCCCACCACGCGGTCAGGGAGAGTGGCTACACCTTC
v_call: TRBV29-1; clone_size: NA; d_call: NA; j_call: TRBJ2-5; cdr3_aa: CSVERETQYF; cdr3_nt: TGCAGCGTTGAACGAGAGACCCAGTACTTC
v_call: TRBV6-5; clone_size: NA; d_call: TRBD1; j_call: TRBJ2-7; cdr3_aa: CASSPRDRAYEQYF; cdr3_nt: TGTGCCAGCAGTCCCCGGGACAGAGCTTACGAGCAGTACTTC
v_call: TRBV2; clone_size: NA; d_call: NA; j_call: TRBJ2-5; cdr3_aa: CASSDLRETQYF; cdr3_nt: TGTGCCAGCAGTGACCTTAGGGAGACCCAGTACTTC
v_call: TRBV29-1; clone_size: NA; d_call: NA; j_call: TRBJ2-2; cdr3_aa: CSVGQATTGELFF; cdr3_nt: TGCAGCGTTGGCCAGGCAACCACCGGGGAGCTGTTTTTT
v_call: TRBV23-1; clone_size: NA; d_call: NA; j_call: TRBJ2-6; cdr3_aa: CASSQSGRGEANVLTF; cdr3_nt: TGCGCCAGCAGTCAGTCCGGACGGGGTGAGGCCAACGTCCTGACTTTC
v_call: TRBV3-1/TRBV3-2; clone_size: NA; d_call: NA; j_call: TRBJ2-7; cdr3_aa: CASSLGAGEQYF; cdr3_nt: TGTGCCAGCAGCCTTGGGGCGGGAGAGCAGTACTTC
v_call: TRBV6-6; clone_size: NA; d_call: NA; j_call: TRBJ2-7; cdr3_aa: CASSRDSYEQYF; cdr3_nt: TGTGCCAGCAGCCGGGACTCCTACGAGCAGTACTTC
v_call: TRBV28; clone_size: NA; d_call: NA; j_call: TRBJ1-1; cdr3_aa: CASSPLLTVNTEAFF; cdr3_nt: TGTGCCAGCAGTCCCCTTTTGACAGTCAACACTGAAGCTTTCTTT
v_call: TRBV11-2; clone_size: NA; d_call: NA; j_call: TRBJ1-2; cdr3_aa: CASSLGGTGDYGYTF; cdr3_nt: TGTGCCAGCAGCTTAGGTGGGACGGGAGACTATGGCTACACCTTC
v_call: TRBV6-6; clone_size: NA; d_call: NA; j_call: TRBJ1-5; cdr3_aa: CATRGGLSQPQHF; cdr3_nt: TGTGCCACCCGGGGAGGGTTAAGTCAGCCCCAGCATTTT
v_call: TRBV27; clone_size: NA; d_call: TRBD2; j_call: TRBJ2-3; cdr3_aa: CASSLRLAGGFPSTDTQYF; cdr3_nt: TGTGCCAGCAGTTTAAGACTAGCGGGGGGGTTCCCTAGCACAGATACGCAGTATTTT
v_call: TRBV6-5; clone_size: NA; d_call: NA; j_call: TRBJ2-2; cdr3_aa: CASSYSRRMNTGELFF; cdr3_nt: TGTGCCAGCAGTTACTCGAGACGGATGAACACCGGGGAGCTGTTTTTT
v_call: TRBV24-1; clone_size: NA; d_call: NA; j_call: TRBJ2-5; cdr3_aa: CATSDPSAGGQETQYF; cdr3_nt: TGTGCCACCAGTGATCCCTCTGCCGGGGGCCAAGAGACCCAGTACTTC
v_call: TRBV9; clone_size: NA; d_call: NA; j_call: TRBJ1-2; cdr3_aa: CASSVGGDYGYTF; cdr3_nt: TGTGCCAGCAGCGTAGGGGGGGACTATGGCTACACCTTC
v_call: TRBV4-2; clone_size: NA; d_call: NA; j_call: TRBJ2-3; cdr3_aa: CASSQLKTDTQYF; cdr3_nt: TGTGCCAGCAGCCAACTAAAGACAGATACGCAGTATTTT
v_call: TRBV27; clone_size: NA; d_call: TRBD1; j_call: TRBJ1-1; cdr3_aa: CASSRTGGNTEAFF; cdr3_nt: TGTGCCAGCAGTAGAACAGGGGGAAACACTGAAGCTTTCTTT
v_call: TRBV5-1; clone_size: NA; d_call: NA; j_call: TRBJ2-7; cdr3_aa: CASSLDHYEQYF; cdr3_nt: TGCGCCAGCAGCTTGGACCACTACGAGCAGTACTTC
v_call: TRBV9; clone_size: NA; d_call: NA; j_call: TRBJ2-3; cdr3_aa: CASSVSGGAYTDTQYF; cdr3_nt: TGTGCCAGCAGCGTCTCTGGGGGGGCTTACACAGATACGCAGTATTTT
v_call: TRBV6-2/TRBV6-3; clone_size: once; d_call: TRBD2; j_call: TRBJ2-1; cdr3_aa: CASSPGASGRFRSYNEQFF; cdr3_nt: TGTGCCAGCAGTCCAGGCGCTAGCGGGAGGTTTCGCTCCTACAATGAGCAGTTCTTC
v_call: TRBV20-1; clone_size: NA; d_call: NA; j_call: TRBJ1-5; cdr3_aa: CSAREAEPQHF; cdr3_nt: TGCAGTGCTAGAGAGGCGGAGCCCCAGCATTTT
v_call: TRBV4-1; clone_size: NA; d_call: NA; j_call: TRBJ2-3; cdr3_aa: CASSRSPEGNTQYF; cdr3_nt: TGCGCCAGCAGCCGAAGTCCGGAAGGAAATACGCAGTATTTT
v_call: TRBV4-1; clone_size: NA; d_call: NA; j_call: TRBJ1-2; cdr3_aa: CASSPSRQDYGYTF; cdr3_nt: TGCGCCAGCAGCCCCTCCCGACAGGACTATGGCTACACCTTC
v_call: TRBV5-1; clone_size: NA; d_call: NA; j_call: TRBJ2-4; cdr3_aa: CASSFGTSASKNIQYF; cdr3_nt: TGCGCCAGCAGCTTTGGGACCTCCGCCTCCAAAAACATTCAGTACTTC
v_call: TRBV11-2; clone_size: NA; d_call: TRBD2; j_call: TRBJ2-7; cdr3_aa: CASSAFAQFLAASYEQYF; cdr3_nt: TGTGCCAGCAGCGCCTTTGCCCAATTCCTAGCGGCCTCCTACGAGCAGTACTTC
v_call: TRBV7-9; clone_size: NA; d_call: TRBD2; j_call: TRBJ2-3; cdr3_aa: CASSRMTSGGLVDTQYF; cdr3_nt: TGTGCCAGCAGCCGTATGACTAGCGGGGGATTGGTAGATACGCAGTATTTT
v_call: TRBV28; clone_size: NA; d_call: TRBD1; j_call: TRBJ1-4; cdr3_aa: CASSPRQGLAEKLFF; cdr3_nt: TGTGCCAGCAGCCCTCGACAGGGGCTTGCTGAAAAACTGTTTTTT
v_call: TRBV7-2; clone_size: NA; d_call: NA; j_call: TRBJ1-1; cdr3_aa: CASSLGAASTEAFF; cdr3_nt: TGTGCCAGCAGCTTAGGGGCGGCCTCCACTGAAGCTTTCTTT
v_call: TRBV2; clone_size: NA; d_call: NA; j_call: TRBJ1-5; cdr3_aa: CASDKGWGTNQPQHF; cdr3_nt: TGTGCCAGCGATAAGGGGTGGGGGACTAATCAGCCCCAGCATTTT
v_call: TRBV2; clone_size: NA; d_call: NA; j_call: TRBJ2-7; cdr3_aa: CASSEALQGGGSYEQYF; cdr3_nt: TGTGCCAGCAGTGAAGCGCTTCAAGGGGGAGGGTCCTACGAGCAGTACTTC
v_call: TRBV18; clone_size: NA; d_call: TRBD1; j_call: TRBJ1-3; cdr3_aa: CASSPLPGGSGNTIYF; cdr3_nt: TGTGCCAGCTCACCACTGCCAGGGGGCTCTGGAAACACCATATATTTT
v_call: TRBV28; clone_size: NA; d_call: NA; j_call: TRBJ2-1; cdr3_aa: CASRGSSYNEQFF; cdr3_nt: TGTGCCAGCCGGGGGAGCTCCTACAATGAGCAGTTCTTC
v_call: TRBV7-9; clone_size: NA; d_call: NA; j_call: TRBJ1-1; cdr3_aa: CASSLAFGVNTEAFF; cdr3_nt: TGTGCCAGCAGCTTAGCCTTTGGGGTGAACACTGAAGCTTTCTTT
v_call: TRBV28; clone_size: NA; d_call: NA; j_call: TRBJ1-6; cdr3_aa: CASSSGQPNSPLHF; cdr3_nt: TGTGCCAGCAGCTCCGGACAGCCAAATTCACCCCTCCACTTT
v_call: TRBV10-2; clone_size: NA; d_call: TRBD1; j_call: TRBJ1-6; cdr3_aa: CASSTDRVWSPLHF; cdr3_nt: TGCGCCAGCAGTACCGACAGGGTGTGGTCACCCCTCCACTTT
v_call: TRBV13; clone_size: few; d_call: NA; j_call: TRBJ2-3; cdr3_aa: CASSLAQADTQYF; cdr3_nt: TGTGCCAGCAGCTTAGCTCAAGCGGATACGCAGTATTTT
v_call: TRBV19; clone_size: NA; d_call: TRBD1; j_call: TRBJ1-5; cdr3_aa: CASSIRGQGDQPQHF; cdr3_nt: TGTGCCAGTAGTATTAGGGGACAGGGCGATCAGCCCCAGCATTTT
v_call: TRBV12-3/TRBV12-4; clone_size: few; d_call: NA; j_call: TRBJ1-1; cdr3_aa: CASGSSKAFF; cdr3_nt: TGTGCCAGCGGTTCCTCCAAAGCTTTCTTT
v_call: TRBV6-5; clone_size: NA; d_call: NA; j_call: TRBJ1-2; cdr3_aa: CASTEGVESGGYTF; cdr3_nt: TGTGCCAGCACCGAAGGTGTGGAGTCTGGTGGCTACACCTTC
v_call: TRBV27; clone_size: NA; d_call: NA; j_call: TRBJ2-2; cdr3_aa: CASRRTLNTGELFF; cdr3_nt: TGTGCCAGCAGAAGAACTCTGAACACCGGGGAGCTGTTTTTT
v_call: TRBV5-4; clone_size: NA; d_call: NA; j_call: TRBJ1-1; cdr3_aa: CASTADRNTEAFF; cdr3_nt: TGTGCCAGCACCGCGGACAGGAACACTGAAGCTTTCTTT
v_call: TRBV6-6; clone_size: NA; d_call: TRBD2; j_call: TRBJ2-7; cdr3_aa: CASSKTSGTYEQYF; cdr3_nt: TGTGCCAGCAGCAAGACTAGCGGTACCTACGAGCAGTACTTC
v_call: TRBV5-5; clone_size: NA; d_call: NA; j_call: TRBJ1-5; cdr3_aa: CASSTSPQGNQPQHF; cdr3_nt: TGTGCCAGCAGCACTAGCCCCCAGGGCAATCAGCCCCAGCATTTT
v_call: TRBV12-2; clone_size: NA; d_call: NA; j_call: TRBJ2-7; cdr3_aa: CASRRDLAYEQYF; cdr3_nt: TGTGCAAGTCGCCGGGACTTGGCCTACGAGCAGTACTTC
v_call: TRBV4-1; clone_size: NA; d_call: TRBD1; j_call: TRBJ2-7; cdr3_aa: CASSQTRDSLIEQYF; cdr3_nt: TGCGCCAGCAGCCAGACCCGGGACAGCTTAATTGAGCAGTACTTC
v_call: TRBV7-2; clone_size: NA; d_call: TRBD2; j_call: TRBJ2-7; cdr3_aa: CASSPPGLASYEQYF; cdr3_nt: TGTGCCAGCAGCCCACCGGGACTAGCATCCTACGAGCAGTACTTC
v_call: TRBV7-2; clone_size: NA; d_call: TRBD2; j_call: TRBJ2-1; cdr3_aa: CASSPTTSGPYNEQFF; cdr3_nt: TGTGCCAGCAGCCCAACGACTAGCGGCCCGTACAATGAGCAGTTCTTC
v_call: TRBV12-3/TRBV12-4; clone_size: NA; d_call: NA; j_call: TRBJ2-4; cdr3_aa: CASSFGEYIQYF; cdr3_nt: TGTGCCAGCAGTTTCGGGGAGTACATTCAGTACTTC
v_call: TRBV5-4; clone_size: NA; d_call: TRBD2; j_call: TRBJ2-5; cdr3_aa: CASHAGGGETQYF; cdr3_nt: TGTGCCTCCCATGCGGGAGGGGGGGAGACCCAGTACTTC
v_call: TRBV12-3/TRBV12-4; clone_size: NA; d_call: NA; j_call: TRBJ1-1; cdr3_aa: CASIADPPSEAFF; cdr3_nt: TGTGCCAGCATCGCGGACCCCCCTTCTGAAGCTTTCTTT
v_call: TRBV6-5; clone_size: NA; d_call: TRBD1; j_call: TRBJ1-1; cdr3_aa: CASSLQGQGSEAFF; cdr3_nt: TGTGCCAGCAGTTTGCAGGGACAGGGTAGTGAAGCTTTCTTT
v_call: TRBV5-1; clone_size: NA; d_call: NA; j_call: TRBJ1-5; cdr3_aa: CASSPAPGHSDQPQHF; cdr3_nt: TGCGCCAGCAGCCCGGCACCGGGACACTCTGATCAGCCCCAGCATTTT
v_call: TRBV4-2; clone_size: NA; d_call: NA; j_call: TRBJ1-2; cdr3_aa: CASRSGVRGAYGYTF; cdr3_nt: TGTGCCAGCAGATCCGGGGTAAGGGGGGCATATGGCTACACCTTC
v_call: TRBV7-9; clone_size: NA; d_call: TRBD2; j_call: TRBJ2-1; cdr3_aa: CASSLARSGLADNNEQFF; cdr3_nt: TGTGCCAGCAGCCTGGCCCGCAGCGGACTAGCAGATAACAATGAGCAGTTCTTC